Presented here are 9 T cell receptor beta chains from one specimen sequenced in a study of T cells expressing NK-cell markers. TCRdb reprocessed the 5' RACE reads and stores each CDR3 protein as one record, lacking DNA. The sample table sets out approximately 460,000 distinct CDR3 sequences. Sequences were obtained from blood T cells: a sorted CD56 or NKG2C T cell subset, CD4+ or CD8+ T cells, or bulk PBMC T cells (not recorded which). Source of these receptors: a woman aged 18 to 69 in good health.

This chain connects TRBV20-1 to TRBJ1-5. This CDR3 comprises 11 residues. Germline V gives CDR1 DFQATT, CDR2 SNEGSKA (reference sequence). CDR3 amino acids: CSAGFRGIGHF.

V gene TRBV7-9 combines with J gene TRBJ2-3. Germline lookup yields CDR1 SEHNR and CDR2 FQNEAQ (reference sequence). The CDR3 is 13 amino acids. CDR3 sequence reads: CASSGTRTDTQYF.

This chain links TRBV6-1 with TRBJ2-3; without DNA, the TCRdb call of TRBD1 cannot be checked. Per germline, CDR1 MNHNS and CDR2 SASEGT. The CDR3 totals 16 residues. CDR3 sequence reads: CASSRQGSKSTDTQYF.

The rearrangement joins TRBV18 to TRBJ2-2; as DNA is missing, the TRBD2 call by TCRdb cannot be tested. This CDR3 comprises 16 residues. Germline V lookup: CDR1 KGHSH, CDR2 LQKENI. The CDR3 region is CASSPLATSGSGELFF.

CDR3 in amino acids: CASSVPTGSGEKLFF. This chain links TRBV25-1 with TRBJ1-4; TCRdb's assignment of TRBD1 cannot be checked, as there is no DNA. Germline lookup yields CDR1 MGHDK and CDR2 SYGVNS. The CDR3 covers 15 residues.

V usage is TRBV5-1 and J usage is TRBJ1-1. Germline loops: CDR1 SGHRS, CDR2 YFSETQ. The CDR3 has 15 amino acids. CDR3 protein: CASSVDGSSSTEAFF.

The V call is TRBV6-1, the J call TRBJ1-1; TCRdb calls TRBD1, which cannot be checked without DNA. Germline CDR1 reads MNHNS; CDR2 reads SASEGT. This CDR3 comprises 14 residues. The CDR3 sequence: CASSAGTTNTEAFF.

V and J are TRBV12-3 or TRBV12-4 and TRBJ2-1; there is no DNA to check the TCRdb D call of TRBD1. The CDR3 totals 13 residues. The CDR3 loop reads CASSSGTTNEQFF.

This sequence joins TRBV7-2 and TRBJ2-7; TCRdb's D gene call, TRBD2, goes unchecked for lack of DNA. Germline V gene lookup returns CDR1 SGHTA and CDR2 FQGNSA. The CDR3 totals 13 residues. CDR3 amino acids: CASSLGRNYEQYF. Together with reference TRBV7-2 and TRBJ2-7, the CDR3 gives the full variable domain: GAGVSQSPSNKVTEKGKDVELRCDPISGHTALYWYRQSLGQGLEFLIYFQGNSAPDKSGLPSDRFSAERTGGSVSTLTIQRTQQEDSAVYLCASSLGRNYEQYFGPGTRLTVT.